Listed below are T cell receptor beta chains from one sample, sequenced in a study of response to subunit inactivated influenza vaccine. TCRdb re-called the RT-PCR reads through MiXCR, storing one row per CDR3 protein. Altogether about 780,000 distinct CDR3 sequences are present, roughly 18% being singletons, with the ten largest covering roughly 11%. The source material was PBMCs from blood, sampled 5 days after vaccination. These receptors all stem from a man aged 50-60 years who received an inactivated influenza vaccine. The CDR3 runs from the conserved cysteine through the conserved F or W. The D gene is left open where the match is weak. Clone size is shown for a subset of rows, as once, few, many or a class of expanded clone.

NA	NA	TRBV10-2	TRBJ2-3	CASRSTAVTDTQYF	TGCGCCAGCAGGTCTACGGCAGTTACAGATACGCAGTATTTT
few	TRBD1	TRBV24-1	TRBJ2-3	CATRGGLGGDTQYF	TGTGCCACCAGAGGGGGCTTGGGTGGAGATACGCAGTATTTT
few	TRBD2	TRBV27	TRBJ2-5	CASKGLGRETQYF	TGTGCCAGCAAAGGACTAGGTCGAGAGACCCAGTACTTC
few	NA	TRBV27	TRBJ1-6	CASSLWGSSSPLHF	TGTGCCAGCAGTTTATGGGGGTCATCTTCACCCCTCCACTTT
few	NA	TRBV6-1	TRBJ2-1	CASSEVGGLRYLNNEQFF	TGTGCCAGCAGTGAAGTCGGGGGCCTACGATATTTAAACAATGAGCAGTTCTTC
few	TRBD1	TRBV5-1	TRBJ1-1	CASSLPGGGHTEAFF	TGCGCCAGCAGCCTCCCAGGGGGAGGGCACACTGAAGCTTTCTTT
NA	TRBD1	TRBV20-1	TRBJ2-2	CSARKSTGLTGELFF	TGCAGTGCTAGAAAATCGACAGGGTTGACCGGGGAGCTGTTTTTT
NA	NA	TRBV6-2/TRBV6-3	TRBJ2-7	CASSSHDKPYEQYF	TGTGCCAGCAGTTCCCATGACAAGCCCTACGAGCAGTACTTC
many	TRBD2	TRBV6-5	TRBJ2-5	CASSLQLAGVEETQYF	TGTGCCAGCAGTTTGCAACTAGCGGGAGTAGAAGAGACCCAGTACTTC
once	NA	TRBV28	TRBJ1-3	CASSPGDSGNTIYF	TGTGCCAGCAGTCCGGGGGACTCTGGAAACACCATATATTTT
NA	TRBD2	TRBV27	TRBJ2-1	CASSSGLAGGFSSYNEQFF	TGTGCCAGCAGTTCCGGACTAGCGGGGGGTTTTAGCTCCTACAATGAGCAGTTCTTC
NA	NA	TRBV21-1	TRBJ2-2	CASSTAGELFF	TGTGCCAGCAGCACGGCCGGGGAGCTGTTTTTT
NA	NA	TRBV12-3/TRBV12-4	TRBJ2-7	CASSLPPEQYF	TGTGCCAGCAGTTTACCCCCCGAGCAGTACTTC
NA	NA	TRBV6-1	TRBJ2-3	CASTHAPGGDADTQYF	TGTGCCAGCACCCACGCCCCGGGGGGCGACGCAGATACGCAGTATTTT
NA	NA	TRBV10-3	TRBJ2-3	CAIGPSQGTDTQYF	TGTGCCATCGGCCCTTCGCAGGGTACAGATACGCAGTATTTT
NA	TRBD2	TRBV3-1	TRBJ2-1	CASSPGTSLPSYNEEFF	TGTGCCAGCAGCCCCGGGACTAGCCTCCCCTCCTACAATGAGGAGTTCTTC
NA	NA	TRBV24-1	TRBJ2-5	CATRWAQYF	TGTGCCACCCGGTGGGCCCAGTACTTC
NA	TRBD1	TRBV6-1	TRBJ1-2	CASTRDRGIGGYTF	TGTGCCAGCACCCGGGACAGGGGCATCGGGGGCTACACCTTC
few	TRBD1	TRBV20-1	TRBJ1-1	CSARQGAGGINTEAFF	TGCAGTGCTAGACAGGGGGCGGGAGGCATAAACACTGAAGCTTTCTTT
few	TRBD1	TRBV11-2	TRBJ1-1	CASTAYSFGGTGGSTEAFF	TGTGCCAGCACCGCTTATTCTTTTGGGGGGACAGGGGGCAGTACTGAAGCTTTCTTT
many	NA	TRBV15	TRBJ2-7	CATSSTGYYEQYF	TGTGCCACCAGCAGTACCGGCTACTACGAGCAGTACTTC
many	TRBD2	TRBV2	TRBJ2-5	CASSEGIAGLSETQYF	TGTGCCAGCAGTGAAGGGATAGCGGGGCTATCGGAGACCCAGTACTTC
NA	NA	TRBV5-1	TRBJ2-7	CASSPESVHEQYF	TGCGCCAGCAGCCCTGAGTCTGTCCACGAGCAGTACTTC
NA	NA	TRBV4-3	TRBJ1-2	CASSQFNYGYTF	TGCGCCAGCAGCCAATTTAACTATGGCTACACCTTC
few	NA	TRBV4-2	TRBJ2-1	CASSQDGNRQFF	TGTGCCAGCAGCCAAGACGGGAATAGGCAGTTCTTC
many	NA	TRBV4-3	TRBJ2-7	CASSQGETGEQYF	TGCGCCAGCAGCCAAGGTGAGACAGGCGAGCAGTACTTC
NA	TRBD1	TRBV13	TRBJ2-7	CASSSGGQGALYEQYF	TGTGCCAGCAGCTCGGGGGGACAGGGGGCCCTCTACGAGCAGTACTTC
NA	NA	TRBV7-8	TRBJ1-4	CASSAVRGRPNEKLFF	TGTGCCAGCAGCGCTGTGCGAGGCAGGCCGAATGAAAAACTGTTTTTT